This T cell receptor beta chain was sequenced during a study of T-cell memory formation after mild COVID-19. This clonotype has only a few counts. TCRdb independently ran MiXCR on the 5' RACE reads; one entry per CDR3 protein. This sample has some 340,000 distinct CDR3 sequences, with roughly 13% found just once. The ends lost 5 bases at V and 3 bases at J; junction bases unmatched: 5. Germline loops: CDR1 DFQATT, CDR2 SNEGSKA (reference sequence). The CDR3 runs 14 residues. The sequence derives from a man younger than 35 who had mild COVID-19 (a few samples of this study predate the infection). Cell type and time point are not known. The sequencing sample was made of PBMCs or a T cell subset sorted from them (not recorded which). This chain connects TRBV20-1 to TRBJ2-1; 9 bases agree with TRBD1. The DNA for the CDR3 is TGCAGTGCTTTACAGGGGGCTGGCTACAATGAGCAGTTCTTC. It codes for CSALQGAGYNEQFF.